This is a list of T cell receptor beta chains from one sample in a study of read filtering for tumor transcriptome and immune sequencing. One entry per CDR3 protein, called by TCRdb with MiXCR from the reads. The repertoire has about 39,000 distinct CDR3 sequences, 13% to 15% of them found once; the top ten carry 6% to 7%. Sequenced input: a population of CD138-negative cells sorted from bone marrow. These receptors were obtained from a donor aged 40 or over with multiple myeloma. Each CDR3 is given with its conserved first and last residue. The D gene is left open where the match is weak. Not all rows give a size; the values are once, few, many and, for expanded clones, a class.

CDR3nt: TGTGCCAGCAGTCCCAGGCCGCCGGGGGCCTACGAGCAGTACTTC
CDR3aa: CASSPRPPGAYEQYF
j_gene: TRBJ2-7
abundance: .
v_gene: TRBV28
d_gene: .

CDR3nt: TGTGCCAGCATTCCCGGACCTGGAAGGCAGCCCCAGCATTTT
CDR3aa: CASIPGPGRQPQHF
j_gene: TRBJ1-5
abundance: many
v_gene: TRBV6-2/TRBV6-3
d_gene: .

CDR3nt: TGCGCCAGCAGCCCTGAGGGGGGACAGAAAGCCTACGAGCAGTACTTC
CDR3aa: CASSPEGGQKAYEQYF
j_gene: TRBJ2-7
abundance: many
v_gene: TRBV5-1
d_gene: .

CDR3nt: TGCGCCAGTCAGAACCTCAATGAGCAGTTCTTC
CDR3aa: CASQNLNEQFF
j_gene: TRBJ2-1
abundance: .
v_gene: TRBV10-2
d_gene: .

CDR3nt: TGTGCCAGCAGCCCGAATCAAGAGACCCAGTACTTC
CDR3aa: CASSPNQETQYF
j_gene: TRBJ2-5
abundance: many
v_gene: TRBV7-6
d_gene: .

CDR3nt: TGTGCCAGCGGCCGTGAAAAGGATGAAGCTTTCTTT
CDR3aa: CASGREKDEAFF
j_gene: TRBJ1-1
abundance: few
v_gene: TRBV5-4
d_gene: .

CDR3nt: TGTGCCAGCAGCCCGGGACAGGGGGTTTCACCCCTCCACTTT
CDR3aa: CASSPGQGVSPLHF
j_gene: TRBJ1-6
abundance: many
v_gene: TRBV27
d_gene: TRBD1

CDR3nt: TGTGCCAGCAGCTTAAAGAAGTCTGGACTAGCGGGAATCAATGAGCAGTTCTTC
CDR3aa: CASSLKKSGLAGINEQFF
j_gene: TRBJ2-1
abundance: many
v_gene: TRBV7-6
d_gene: TRBD2

CDR3nt: TGCGCCGGCAGCCAAGAGGAGTTCGCTGAAGCTTTCTTT
CDR3aa: CAGSQEEFAEAFF
j_gene: TRBJ1-1
abundance: .
v_gene: TRBV4-1
d_gene: .

CDR3nt: TGTGCCAGCAGCCCCGGACTAGCGGGGAACACCGGGGAGCTGTTTTTT
CDR3aa: CASSPGLAGNTGELFF
j_gene: TRBJ2-2
abundance: many
v_gene: TRBV7-3
d_gene: TRBD2

CDR3nt: TGCAGTTCCAACGAAAACATTCAGTACTTC
CDR3aa: CSSNENIQYF
j_gene: TRBJ2-4
abundance: many
v_gene: TRBV20-1
d_gene: .

CDR3nt: TGCGCCACCTCAGCAGGGGGCCTTTACGAGCAGTACTTC
CDR3aa: CATSAGGLYEQYF
j_gene: TRBJ2-7
abundance: many
v_gene: TRBV5-1
d_gene: TRBD1

CDR3nt: TGTGCCAGCTCCCCGGGGGGGACCCTAAACACCATATATTTT
CDR3aa: CASSPGGTLNTIYF
j_gene: TRBJ1-3
abundance: many
v_gene: TRBV6-6
d_gene: .

CDR3nt: TGCAGCGTTGTGTGGGTAGCGGGGGTGGATACGCAGTATTTT
CDR3aa: CSVVWVAGVDTQYF
j_gene: TRBJ2-3
abundance: few
v_gene: TRBV29-1
d_gene: TRBD2

CDR3nt: TGTGCCAGCAGCCGAGAACCGGGACTAGCGTTTGGCGGGGAGCTGTTTTTT
CDR3aa: CASSREPGLAFGGELFF
j_gene: TRBJ2-2
abundance: many
v_gene: TRBV4-2
d_gene: TRBD2

CDR3nt: TGCAGTGCTGGCACGCGGACAGGGGGCGGCTATGGCTACACCTTC
CDR3aa: CSAGTRTGGGYGYTF
j_gene: TRBJ1-2
abundance: .
v_gene: TRBV20-1
d_gene: TRBD1

CDR3nt: TGTGCCAGCAGTGTTCAGGGGATGACAGATACGCAGTATTTT
CDR3aa: CASSVQGMTDTQYF
j_gene: TRBJ2-3
abundance: many
v_gene: TRBV2
d_gene: .

CDR3nt: TGTGCCAGCAGCCAAGATCTCACCAACACCGGGGAGCTGTTTTTT
CDR3aa: CASSQDLTNTGELFF
j_gene: TRBJ2-2
abundance: many
v_gene: TRBV14
d_gene: .

CDR3nt: TGTGCCAGCAGCTTACACCCCAATCAGCCCCAGCATTTT
CDR3aa: CASSLHPNQPQHF
j_gene: TRBJ1-5
abundance: many
v_gene: TRBV7-9
d_gene: .

CDR3nt: TGTGCCAGCAACCAGACTCCACGGTCCTACAATGAGCAGTTCTTC
CDR3aa: CASNQTPRSYNEQFF
j_gene: TRBJ2-1
abundance: few
v_gene: TRBV6-2/TRBV6-3
d_gene: .

CDR3nt: TGCGCCAGCAGCCATACAGGGGGCTCGGAGCAGCCCCAGCATTTT
CDR3aa: CASSHTGGSEQPQHF
j_gene: TRBJ1-5
abundance: many
v_gene: TRBV5-1
d_gene: TRBD1

CDR3nt: TGTGCCAGCAGCCCTAAACAACAGGGTGGCGAGCAGTACTTC
CDR3aa: CASSPKQQGGEQYF
j_gene: TRBJ2-7
abundance: many
v_gene: TRBV7-9
d_gene: .